This passage covers 20 T cell receptor gamma chains from one sample sequenced in a study of Vδ1+ human thymocytes. Overall study findings and caveats: Highly polyclonal TRG and TRD repertoires with Gaussian CDR3 length distributions appeared in thymus.

Sequences come from RNA converted to cDNA by reverse transcription. The CDR3 regions were amplified by multiplex PCR from V-gene primers to a constant-region primer. TCRdb re-identified clones in the multiplex PCR reads via CATT. This sample carries approximately 11,000 gamma-chain clones, under 55% of them seen once, and the ten largest clones take 2%. The antigens for these receptors are not known. The specimen sequenced was Vdelta1+ gamma-delta thymocytes from the thymus. The subset is: FACS-sorted CD3+ TCRalphabeta- TCRVdelta1+ TCRVdelta2- thymocytes. Receptors originate from a boy in the first two years of life who had congenital heart surgery.

As to this clone: Sequence at one end of the junction differs from germline and may be a read error. Other DNA sequences of this sample code for an identical CDR3. The chain has TRGV9 and TRGJ1 or TRGJ2. CDR1 and CDR2 from the germline V gene are GITISATS and ISYDGTV (reference sequence). This CDR3 has 13 residues. This chain's CDR3 is CALWEPRLPKKLF. The CDR3, as DNA: TGTGCCTTGTGGGAGCCCCGGCTACCTAAGAAGCTCTTT.

The chain recombines TRGV5 with TRGJP1. No J gene was available from TCRdb, and it was assigned here by a germline match of the DNA. J gave up 12 bases and V 3 bases, and 7 bases lay outside the gene matches. The CDR3 length is 12 residues. The germline V gene encodes CDR1 VINAFY and CDR2 YDVSNSKD. The CDR3 reads CATWDPGRFKIF. Written as DNA, the CDR3 is TGTGCCACCTGGGACCCGGGCCGGTTCAAGATATTT.

In this sample, this clone turned up a few times. The chain has TRGV9 and TRGJ1 or TRGJ2. With V trimmed by 3 bases and J by 11 bases, 7 bases remained unmatched. This CDR3 has 11 amino acids. Germline V gene data show CDR1 as GITISATS and CDR2 as ISYDGTV (reference sequence). As DNA, the CDR3 is TGTGCCTTGTGGGAGATGAACGAGAAACTCTTT. Translating gives CALWEMNEKLF.

With respect to this clone: Other DNA sequences from this sample encode an identical CDR3 as well. This chain uses TRGV9 with TRGJ1 or TRGJ2. Unmatched junction bases numbered 3, after V lost 1 base and J lost 0 bases. The CDR3 is 14 amino acids. Germline V gives CDR1 GITISATS, CDR2 ISYDGTV (reference sequence). CDR3: CALWEVQNYYKKLF. Here the CDR3 DNA reads TGTGCCTTGTGGGAGGTTCAGAATTATTATAAGAAACTCTTT.

The table lists this clone with a count of one. The rearrangement joins TRGV8 to TRGJ1 or TRGJ2. As TCRdb names no J gene, one was assigned here on the basis of a DNA match to germline. From germline, CDR1 is VENAVY and CDR2 YDSYNSRV. This CDR3 comprises 17 residues. J was trimmed by 4 bases and V by 3 bases; bases with no gene match: 18. CDR3 sequence reads: CATWDGHGGRRYYKKLF. Written as DNA, the CDR3 is TGTGCCACCTGGGATGGCCACGGCGGTCGCAGGTATTATAAGAAACTCTTT.

This sequence joins TRGV5 and TRGJ1 or TRGJ2. The J gene was missing in TCRdb and was found by matching the end of the DNA to germline. V trimming: 5 bases; J trimming: 2 bases; junction bases outside the gene matches: 3. The CDR3 is made up of 12 amino acids. Germline-derived CDR1 and CDR2 are VINAFY and YDVSNSKD. The CDR3 DNA is TGTGCCACCTGGGGCTATTATTATAAGAAACTCTTT. It encodes CATWGYYYKKLF.

This clone was seen a few times. The rearrangement links TRGV9 to TRGJ1 or TRGJ2. The CDR3 sequence is 13 residues long. V trimming: 2 bases; J trimming: 3 bases; junction bases outside the gene matches: 4. Germline V gives CDR1 GITISATS, CDR2 ISYDGTV (reference sequence). In DNA, the CDR3 is TGTGCCTTGTGGGAGGGGGGTTATTATAAGAAACTCTTT. Translating it yields CALWEGGYYKKLF.

The chain uses TRGV3 and TRGJP2. Matching the DNA to germline supplied the J gene, which TCRdb does not give. This CDR3 region has 16 residues. CDR1 VTNTFY and CDR2 YDVSTARD come from the germline V gene (reference sequence). The V and J ends lost 0 bases and 5 bases, in that order; junction bases with no gene match: 9. The CDR3 sequence is CATWDRQGRSDWIKTF. CDR3 nucleotide sequence: TGTGCCACCTGGGACAGGCAAGGGAGGAGTGATTGGATCAAGACGTTT.

This clone was seen just once. V and J are TRGV3 and TRGJ1 or TRGJ2. No J segment appears in TCRdb, so it was assigned here by matching the sequence to germline. CDR1 VTNTFY and CDR2 YDVSTARD come from the germline V gene (reference sequence). The CDR3 has 13 amino acids. Germline trimming cut 0 bases from V and 5 bases from J; bases unmatched to any gene: 4. CDR3: CATWDRGDYKKLF. CDR3 nucleotide sequence: TGTGCCACCTGGGACAGGGGTGATTATAAGAAACTCTTT.

The genes are TRGV4 and TRGJ1 or TRGJ2. TCRdb offers no J gene call, so here the DNA was matched to germline to obtain one. V dropped 4 bases and J dropped 0; count of bases not matched to a gene: 3. CDR1 is EGSTGY, CDR2 YDSYTSSV, per germline. The CDR3 sequence is 13 residues long. CDR3 protein: CATWELNYYKKLF. Written as DNA, the CDR3 is TGTGCCACCTGGGAGTTGAATTATTATAAGAAACTCTTT.

A word on this clone: The same CDR3 arises from other DNA sequences in this sample as well. The gene calls are TRGV9 and TRGJ1 or TRGJ2. V lost 0 bases and J lost 4; bases outside the gene matches: 3. The CDR3 consists of 13 residues. Germline-derived CDR1 and CDR2 are GITISATS and ISYDGTV (reference sequence). The CDR3 DNA sequence: TGTGCCTTGTGGGAGGTGCAATATTATAAGAAACTCTTT. This translates into CALWEVQYYKKLF.

This clone was seen a few times. The chain combines TRGV4 with TRGJ1 or TRGJ2. V lost 3 bases, J lost 6 bases, and 5 bases stayed unmatched. CDR1 is EGSTGY, CDR2 YDSYTSSV, per germline. This CDR3 has 12 amino acids. CDR3 nucleotide sequence: TGTGCCACCTGGGATTCTGGTTATAAGAAACTCTTT. This sequence encodes CATWDSGYKKLF.

The chain joins TRGV4 to TRGJ1 or TRGJ2. Matching the DNA to germline supplied the J gene, which TCRdb does not give. Germline V gene sequence: CDR1 EGSTGY, CDR2 YDSYTSSV. The CDR3 is 13 residues long. J gave up 12 bases and V 2 bases, and 13 bases lay outside the gene matches. The CDR3 sequence is CATWDVVLQGKLF. The CDR3 DNA sequence: TGTGCCACCTGGGATGTGGTTTTGCAGGGGAAACTCTTT.

No V gene was called here, but the J gene is TRGJ1 or TRGJ2. The CDR3 runs to 14 residues. The CDR3 DNA is TGTGCCACCTGGGACAGCCCGGGAAGCTATAAGAAACTCTTT. Translated: CATWDSPGSYKKLF.

The rearrangement uses TRGV8 and TRGJ1 or TRGJ2. The J gene was not available in TCRdb and was assigned here by matching the DNA to germline segments. Germline trimming cut 6 bases from V and 5 bases from J; bases unmatched to any gene: 10. The length of the CDR3 is 13 residues. Germline lookup yields CDR1 VENAVY and CDR2 YDSYNSRV. CDR3 region: CATWTRWDYKKLF. As DNA, the CDR3 is TGTGCCACCTGGACAAGGTGGGATTATAAGAAACTCTTT.

V gene TRGV8 combines with J gene TRGJ1 or TRGJ2. No J gene is reported in TCRdb; it was inferred here by comparing the DNA with germline. This CDR3 comprises 13 residues. From germline, CDR1 is VENAVY and CDR2 YDSYNSRV. Trimming cost V 4 bases and J 1 base; bases outside gene matches: 4. DNA for the CDR3: TGTGCCACCTGGGACTTTAATTATTATAAGAAACTCTTT. It yields the protein CATWDFNYYKKLF.

No V gene call was produced; the J gene was TRGJ1 or TRGJ2. The CDR3 is 14 residues long. In DNA, the CDR3 is TGTGCCACCTGGGAACGGAACAATTATTATAAGAAACTCTTT. Translating gives CATWERNNYYKKLF.

Concerning this clone itself: With a much larger clone just one base away, this may be a read error. The chain has TRGV9 and TRGJ1 or TRGJ2. The J gene, absent from TCRdb, was called here by matching the DNA to germline. The length of the CDR3 is 11 residues. Germline V gene data show CDR1 as GITISATS and CDR2 as ISYDGTV (reference sequence). After removal of 0 bases from V and 12 bases from J, the junction contained 5 bases not matched to a gene. The CDR3 spells CALWEVRRKLF. CDR3 nucleotide sequence: TGTGCCTTGTGGGAGGTGAGGAGGAAACTCTTT.

V is TRGV4 and J is TRGJ1 or TRGJ2. Here the J gene came from matching the DNA to germline, since TCRdb omits it. The CDR3 runs to 15 residues. The germline V gene encodes CDR1 EGSTGY and CDR2 YDSYTSSV. The ends lost 0 bases at V and 1 base at J; junction bases unmatched: 6. The CDR3 DNA sequence: TGTGCCACCTGGGATGGGCCCGAAAATTATTATAAGAAACTCTTT. Its protein product is CATWDGPENYYKKLF.

About this clone: Other DNA sequences in the sample encode the same CDR3. This chain joins TRGV5 and TRGJ1 or TRGJ2. The J gene comes from matching the DNA to germline here; TCRdb lacks it. The CDR3 loop spans 13 amino acids. Germline CDR1 and CDR2: VINAFY and YDVSNSKD. Trimming took 1 base from V and 4 from J; bases not matched to a gene: 4. CDR3 DNA: TGTGCCACCTGGGACAGACTGTATTATAAGAAACTCTTT. Its protein product is CATWDRLYYKKLF.